Listed below are T cell receptor beta chains from one sample, sequenced in a study of blood T cell repertoires in COVID-19. The protocol was immunoSEQ multiplex PCR, while the TCRdb copy is restricted to in-frame clones and leaves out a portion. The sample lists 100,000 to 150,000 clones; 75% to 85% were seen once. The sequenced sample consisted of peripheral blood. These receptors all stem from a woman between 50 and 59 years old with acute or convalescent COVID-19. Both conserved end residues are part of each CDR3. D genes are given only for firm matches. Size is omitted from some rows. Given values are once, few, many or a class for expanded clones.

J: TRBJ2-1; D: TRBD2; size: .; V: TRBV3-1/TRBV3-2; DNA: TGTGCCAGCAGCCCCGAAATAGCGGGAGGGTCCTACAATGAGCAGTTCTTC; CDR3: CASSPEIAGGSYNEQFF
J: TRBJ1-1; D: .; size: .; V: TRBV3-1/TRBV3-2; DNA: TGTGCCAGCCGGTTGACCGGGTACACTGAAGCTTTCTTT; CDR3: CASRLTGYTEAFF
J: TRBJ2-7; D: TRBD1; size: .; V: TRBV6-5; DNA: TGTGCCAGCACTAGCAACAGGGGGTCCTACGAGCAGTACTTC; CDR3: CASTSNRGSYEQYF
J: TRBJ1-5; D: TRBD1; size: few; V: TRBV2; DNA: TGTGCCAGCACCCAGGGGGATCAGCCCCAGCATTTT; CDR3: CASTQGDQPQHF
J: TRBJ2-1; D: TRBD1; size: .; V: TRBV7-3; DNA: TGTGCCAGCAGCTCGGACAGGAATGAGCAGTTCTTC; CDR3: CASSSDRNEQFF
J: TRBJ1-3; D: TRBD1; size: .; V: TRBV4-1; DNA: TGCGCCAGCAGCCAAGAAGGGACAGGTAGCTCTGGAAACACCATATATTTT; CDR3: CASSQEGTGSSGNTIYF
J: TRBJ1-6; D: .; size: few; V: TRBV4-1; DNA: TGCGCCAGCAGCCAGGAGAGGCAATATTCACCCCTCCACTTT; CDR3: CASSQERQYSPLHF
J: TRBJ1-5; D: TRBD1; size: .; V: TRBV19; DNA: TGTGCCAGTCGTAGGGGACAGGGAAATCAGCCCCAGCATTTT; CDR3: CASRRGQGNQPQHF
J: TRBJ1-6; D: TRBD1; size: .; V: TRBV11-2; DNA: TGTGCCAGCAGCTCCTTACAGGGGATTGGTTCACCCCTCCACTTT; CDR3: CASSSLQGIGSPLHF
J: TRBJ2-7; D: TRBD1; size: .; V: TRBV7-9; DNA: TGTGCCAGCAGCCGGGACAGGGTCTACGAGCAGTACTTC; CDR3: CASSRDRVYEQYF
J: TRBJ2-3; D: .; size: .; V: TRBV19; DNA: TGTGCCAGTAAGGTGACTAGCACAGATACGCAGTATTTT; CDR3: CASKVTSTDTQYF
J: TRBJ2-2; D: .; size: .; V: TRBV12-2; DNA: TGTGCAAGTCGCTTAACGCGTACTGTCCCTCCCCCTGGGGAGCTGTTTTTT; CDR3: CASRLTRTVPPPGELFF
J: TRBJ2-5; D: TRBD1; size: .; V: TRBV30; DNA: TGTGCCTGGAGTGTCCTTCAGGGGGCTCAGACCCAGTACTTC; CDR3: CAWSVLQGAQTQYF
J: TRBJ1-5; D: TRBD1; size: .; V: TRBV19; DNA: TGTGCCAGTAGGACTCCAGGGGGTCAATCCCAGCCCCAGCATTTT; CDR3: CASRTPGGQSQPQHF
J: TRBJ1-1; D: .; size: once; V: TRBV11-2; DNA: TGTGCCAGCAGCTCCGGCGGGCACACTGAAGCTTTCTTT; CDR3: CASSSGGHTEAFF